This T cell receptor beta chain was captured in a study of PD-1 blockade in classical Hodgkin lymphoma. Regarding the study as a whole: At baseline, newly diagnosed patients reportedly showed less TCR diversity than healthy donors.

Every patient had relapsed following autologous stem cell transplantation, and cohorts differed in brentuximab vedotin exposure. TCRdb's table, derived via immunoSEQ multiplex PCR, lists solely in-frame clones and lacks some. The sample lists under 70,000 clones, about two thirds occurring once. Of note for this clone: Its cognate antigen is unknown.

The germline CDR1 and CDR2 sequences are SGHTA and FQGTGA. The CDR3 is 14 amino acids. The junction had 10 bases not matched to a gene; V was cut back by 5 bases and J by 7 bases. The receptor's source is a human donor with classical Hodgkin lymphoma. The sample consisted of peripheral blood mononuclear cells (PBMCs), taken before the second cycle of nivolumab. The rearrangement joins TRBV7-3 to TRBJ1-1, with 7 bases that match TRBD1. CDR3 nucleotide sequence: TGTGCCAGCAGCGTTCTCGCCGGGACAGTTGAAGCTTTCTTT. Translating it yields CASSVLAGTVEAFF.